This T cell receptor (beta chain) is drawn from a study of T-cell memory formation after mild COVID-19. There are many counts of this clonotype. Antigen unknown. TCRdb fed the 5' RACE reads into MiXCR, producing one record per CDR3 protein. This sample has around 300,000 distinct CDR3 sequences, with under 15% found just once. The V gene lost 4 bases and the J gene lost 7 bases, with 9 bases spanning the gap. The CDR3 totals 11 residues. The germline gives CDR1 SGHRS, CDR2 YFSETQ. Broader study findings: Second-wave clones reaching peak frequency on day 37 lacked confirmed SARS-CoV-2 specificity. Day 15 to 85 contracting clones showed balanced CD4/CD8; later expanders leaned CD4+.

The chain is built from TRBV5-1 and TRBJ2-7; no clear D gene. The TCR comes from a man aged 18 to 35 who had mild COVID-19 (a few samples of this study predate the infection). Cell type and time point are not known. Sequencing input: PBMCs or a T cell subset sorted from them (not recorded which). CDR3 in amino acids: CASSPLGEQYF. Here the CDR3 DNA reads TGCGCCAGCAGCCCCCTCGGAGAGCAGTACTTC.